This T cell receptor beta chain was sequenced for a study of T cells in Graves' hyperthyroidism and ophthalmopathy. Turning to this clonotype: This clone may be a read error of a much larger clone one base away.

Regions amplified from RNA transcripts were the TCR beta CDR3 regions. Researchers ran a first-round RT-PCR on the TCR CDR3 using the HTBI primer set. In TCRdb, the multiplex PCR reads were re-called with MiXCR into one record per CDR3 protein. This sample carries hundreds of thousands of distinct CDR3 sequences, roughly 14% of them seen once, and the ten largest clones take less than 15%. Germline V CDR1 and CDR2: SNHLY, FYNNEI. V was clipped by 4 bases and J by 3 bases, with 13 bases between them. The CDR3 is 14 residues long. The PBMCs studied were ones that came from about 9.9 ml fresh peripheral blood.

The chain employs TRBV2 and TRBJ2-7; the D is unclear. This TCR was sampled from a man aged 18 to 29 with Graves' ophthalmopathy. Sequencing was performed on blood. Here the CDR3 DNA reads TGTGCCAGCAGTGGAAGTCCCGCAGGCTACGAGCAGTACTTC. It translates to CASSGSPAGYEQYF. The full variable domain, completed using reference TRBV2 and TRBJ2-7, is EPEVTQTPSHQVTQMGQEVILRCVPISNHLYFYWYRQILGQKVEFLVSFYNNEISEKSEIFDDQFSVERPDGSNFTLKIRSTKLEDSAMYFCASSGSPAGYEQYFGPGTRLTVT.